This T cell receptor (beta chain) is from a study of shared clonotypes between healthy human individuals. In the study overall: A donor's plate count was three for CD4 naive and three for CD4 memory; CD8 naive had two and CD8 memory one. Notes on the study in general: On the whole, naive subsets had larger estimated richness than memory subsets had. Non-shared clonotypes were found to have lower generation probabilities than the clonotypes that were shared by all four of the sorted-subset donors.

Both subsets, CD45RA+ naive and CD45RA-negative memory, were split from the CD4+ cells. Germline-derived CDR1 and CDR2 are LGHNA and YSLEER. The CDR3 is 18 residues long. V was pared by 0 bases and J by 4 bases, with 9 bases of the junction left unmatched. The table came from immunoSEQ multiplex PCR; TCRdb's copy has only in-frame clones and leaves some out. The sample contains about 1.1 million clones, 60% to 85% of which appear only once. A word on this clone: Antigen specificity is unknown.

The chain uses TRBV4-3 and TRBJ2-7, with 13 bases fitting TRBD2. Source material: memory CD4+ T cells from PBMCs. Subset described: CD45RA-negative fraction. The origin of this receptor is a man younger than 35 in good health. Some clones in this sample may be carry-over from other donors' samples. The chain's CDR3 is CASSQELAGGLIPYEQYF. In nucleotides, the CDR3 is TGCGCCAGCAGCCAAGAACTAGCGGGAGGGCTTATACCGTACGAGCAGTACTTC.